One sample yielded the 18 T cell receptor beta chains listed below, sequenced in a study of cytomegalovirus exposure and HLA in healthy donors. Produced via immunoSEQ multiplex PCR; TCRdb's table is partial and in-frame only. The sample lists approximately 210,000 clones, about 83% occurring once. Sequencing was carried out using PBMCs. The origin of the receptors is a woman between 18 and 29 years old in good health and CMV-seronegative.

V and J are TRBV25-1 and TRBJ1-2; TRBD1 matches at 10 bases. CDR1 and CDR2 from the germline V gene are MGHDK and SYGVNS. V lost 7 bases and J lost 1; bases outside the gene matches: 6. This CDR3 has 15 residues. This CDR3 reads CASTGGTGDNYGYTF. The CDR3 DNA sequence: TGTGCCAGCACGGGAGGGACAGGGGATAACTATGGCTACACCTTC.

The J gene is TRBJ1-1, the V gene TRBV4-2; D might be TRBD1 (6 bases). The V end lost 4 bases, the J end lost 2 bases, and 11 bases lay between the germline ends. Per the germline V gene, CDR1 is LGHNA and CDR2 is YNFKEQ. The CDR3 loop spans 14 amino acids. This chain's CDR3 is CASSPTGLNTEAFF. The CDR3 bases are TGTGCCAGCAGCCCGACAGGACTTAACACTGAAGCTTTCTTT.

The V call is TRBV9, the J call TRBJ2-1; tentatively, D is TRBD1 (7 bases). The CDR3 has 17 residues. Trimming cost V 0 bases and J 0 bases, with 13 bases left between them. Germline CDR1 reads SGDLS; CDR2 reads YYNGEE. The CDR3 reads CASSVVGGGGSYNEQFF. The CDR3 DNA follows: TGTGCCAGCAGCGTAGTAGGAGGGGGCGGCTCCTACAATGAGCAGTTCTTC.

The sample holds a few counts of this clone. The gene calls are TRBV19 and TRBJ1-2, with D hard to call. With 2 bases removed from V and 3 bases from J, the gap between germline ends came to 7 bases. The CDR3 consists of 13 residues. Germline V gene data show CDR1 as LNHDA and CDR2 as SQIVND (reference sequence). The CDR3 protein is CASSIRRDYGYTF. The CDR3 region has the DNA TGTGCCAGTAGTATAAGGAGGGACTATGGCTACACCTTC.

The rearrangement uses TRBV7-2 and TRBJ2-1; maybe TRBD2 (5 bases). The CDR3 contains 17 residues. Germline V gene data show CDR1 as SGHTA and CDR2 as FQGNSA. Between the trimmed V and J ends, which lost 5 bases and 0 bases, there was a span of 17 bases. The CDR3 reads CASSRGASGSSYNEQFF. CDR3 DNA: TGTGCCAGCAGCCGCGGCGCGTCGGGGAGCTCCTACAATGAGCAGTTCTTC. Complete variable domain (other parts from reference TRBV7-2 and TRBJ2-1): GAGVSQSPSNKVTEKGKDVELRCDPISGHTALYWYRQSLGQGLEFLIYFQGNSAPDKSGLPSDRFSAERTGGSVSTLTIQRTQQEDSAVYLCASSRGASGSSYNEQFFGPGTRLTVL.

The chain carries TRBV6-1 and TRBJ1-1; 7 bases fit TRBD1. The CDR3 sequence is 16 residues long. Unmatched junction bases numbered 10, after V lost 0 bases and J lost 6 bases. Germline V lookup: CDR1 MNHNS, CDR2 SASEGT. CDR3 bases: TGTGCCAGCAGTGAAGCTTATAGACAGGGAGAGGCTGAAGCTTTCTTT. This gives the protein CASSEAYRQGEAEAFF.

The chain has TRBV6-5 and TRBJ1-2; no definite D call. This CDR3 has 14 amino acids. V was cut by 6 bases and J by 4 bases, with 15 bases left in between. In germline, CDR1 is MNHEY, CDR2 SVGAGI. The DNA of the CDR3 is TGTGCCAGCAGGCCCGGCGGGCGTTCCTATGGCTACACCTTC. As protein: CASRPGGRSYGYTF.

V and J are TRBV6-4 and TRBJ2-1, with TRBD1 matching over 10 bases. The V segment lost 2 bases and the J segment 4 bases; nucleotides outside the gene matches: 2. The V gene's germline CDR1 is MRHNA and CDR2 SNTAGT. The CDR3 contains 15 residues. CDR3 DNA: TGTGCCAGCAGTGACGGGACAGGGGATTACAATGAGCAGTTCTTC. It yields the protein CASSDGTGDYNEQFF.

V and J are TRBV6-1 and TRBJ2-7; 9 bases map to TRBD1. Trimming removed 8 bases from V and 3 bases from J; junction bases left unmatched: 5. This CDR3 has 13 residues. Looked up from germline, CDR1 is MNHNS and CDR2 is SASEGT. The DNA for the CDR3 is TGTGCCAGCGAGGGGACAGGGCTCTACGAGCAGTACTTC. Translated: CASEGTGLYEQYF.

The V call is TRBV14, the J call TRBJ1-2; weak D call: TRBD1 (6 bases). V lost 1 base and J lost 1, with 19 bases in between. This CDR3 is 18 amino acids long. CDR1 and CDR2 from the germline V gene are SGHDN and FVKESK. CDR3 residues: CASSQGEIYRVNNYGYTF. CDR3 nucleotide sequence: TGTGCCAGCAGCCAAGGCGAGATTTACAGGGTAAATAACTATGGCTACACCTTC. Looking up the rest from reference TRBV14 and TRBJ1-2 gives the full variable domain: EAGVTQFPSHSVIEKGQTVTLRCDPISGHDNLYWYRRVMGKEIKFLLHFVKESKQDESGMPNNRFLAERTGGTYSTLKVQPAELEDSGVYFCASSQGEIYRVNNYGYTFGSGTRLTVV.

CDR3 sequence: CATSLQTGKSYEQYF. In DNA form, the CDR3 reads TGTGCCACCAGCCTCCAGACAGGGAAGTCCTACGAGCAGTACTTC. V and J are TRBV15 and TRBJ2-7; TRBD1 matches at 7 bases. Germline CDR1 LNHNV, CDR2 YYDKDF (reference sequence). The CDR3 length is 15 residues. J was trimmed by 1 base and V by 5 bases; bases with no gene match: 8.

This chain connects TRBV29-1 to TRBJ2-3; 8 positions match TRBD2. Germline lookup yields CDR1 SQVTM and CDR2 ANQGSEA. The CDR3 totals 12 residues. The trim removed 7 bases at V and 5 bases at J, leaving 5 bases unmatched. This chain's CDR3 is CSGGAGGDTQYF. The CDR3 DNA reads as TGCAGCGGGGGGGCGGGAGGAGATACGCAGTATTTT.

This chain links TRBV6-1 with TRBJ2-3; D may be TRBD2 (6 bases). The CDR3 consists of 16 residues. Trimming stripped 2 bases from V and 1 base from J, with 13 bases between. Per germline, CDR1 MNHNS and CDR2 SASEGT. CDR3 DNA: TGTGCCAGCAGTGAAAGCCCGGGAGAGGGCACAGATACGCAGTATTTT. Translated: CASSESPGEGTDTQYF.

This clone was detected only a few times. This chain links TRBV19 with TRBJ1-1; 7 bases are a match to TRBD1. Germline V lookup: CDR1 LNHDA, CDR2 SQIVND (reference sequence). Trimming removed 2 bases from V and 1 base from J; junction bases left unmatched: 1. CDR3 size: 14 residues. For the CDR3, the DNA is TGTGCCAGTAGTATAAGGGACAGGAACACTGAAGCTTTCTTT. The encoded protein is CASSIRDRNTEAFF.

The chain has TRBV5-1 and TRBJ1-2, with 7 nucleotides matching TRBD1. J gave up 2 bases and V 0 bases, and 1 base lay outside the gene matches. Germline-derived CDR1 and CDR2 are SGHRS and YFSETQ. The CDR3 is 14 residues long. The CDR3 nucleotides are TGCGCCAGCAGCTTGGTAGGGGGCAACTATGGCTACACCTTC. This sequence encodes CASSLVGGNYGYTF.

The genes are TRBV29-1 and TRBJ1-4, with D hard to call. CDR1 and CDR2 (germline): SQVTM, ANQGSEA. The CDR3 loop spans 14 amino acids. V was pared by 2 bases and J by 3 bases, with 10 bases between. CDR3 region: CSVEWAASNEKLFF. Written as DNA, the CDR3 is TGCAGCGTTGAATGGGCAGCTTCTAATGAAAAACTGTTTTTT. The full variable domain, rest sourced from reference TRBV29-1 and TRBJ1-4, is SAVISQKPSRDICQRGTSLTIQCQVDSQVTMMFWYRQQPGQSLTLIATANQGSEATYESGFVIDKFPISRPNLTFSTLTVSNMSPEDSSIYLCSVEWAASNEKLFFGSGTQLSVL.

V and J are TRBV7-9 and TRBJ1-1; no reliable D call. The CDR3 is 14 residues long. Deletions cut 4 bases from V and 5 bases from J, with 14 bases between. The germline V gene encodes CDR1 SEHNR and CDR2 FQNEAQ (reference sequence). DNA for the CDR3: TGTGCCAGCAGCTACGCGCCGGGTGGAACTGAAGCTTTCTTT. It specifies CASSYAPGGTEAFF.

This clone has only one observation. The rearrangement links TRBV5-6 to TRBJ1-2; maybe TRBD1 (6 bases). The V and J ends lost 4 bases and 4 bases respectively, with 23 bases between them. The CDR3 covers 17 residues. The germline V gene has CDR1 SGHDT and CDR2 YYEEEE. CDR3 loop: CASSPWAGGARIYGYTF. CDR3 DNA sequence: TGTGCCAGCAGCCCGTGGGCCGGGGGGGCCCGGATCTATGGCTACACCTTC.